One sample yielded the 28 T cell receptor beta chains listed below, sequenced in a study of blood T cell repertoires in COVID-19. Here immunoSEQ multiplex PCR was the method, and the copy in TCRdb shows in-frame clones only, minus some. The table records roughly 160,000 clones, approximately 91% of them present only once. The sequencing sample was made of peripheral blood. The receptors derive from a man between 18 and 35 years old with acute or convalescent COVID-19.

CDR3 DNA: TGCGCCAGCAGCCCGAATTCAGGGGCCGCGGCTAATGAAAAACTGTTTTTT. Translation gives CASSPNSGAAANEKLFF. The V and J genes are TRBV5-1 and TRBJ1-4; D may be TRBD1 (6 bases). The CDR3 is 17 amino acids. V lost 4 bases and J lost 3, with 19 bases in between. Germline loops: CDR1 SGHRS, CDR2 YFSETQ.

This chain links TRBV7-6 with TRBJ1-2, with D hard to call. This CDR3 spans 15 amino acids. V was cut by 1 base and J by 0 bases, with 9 bases left in between. Germline assignment: CDR1 SGHVS and CDR2 FNYEAQ. The CDR3: CASSLEPDPNYGYTF. CDR3 in DNA: TGTGCCAGCAGCTTAGAACCAGATCCTAACTATGGCTACACCTTC.

The gene calls are TRBV7-2 and TRBJ2-1; tentative D call: TRBD2 (5 bases). The V end lost 2 bases, the J end lost 6 bases, and 8 bases lay between the germline ends. Germline lookup yields CDR1 SGHTA and CDR2 FQGNSA. The CDR3 contains 13 residues. Written as DNA, the CDR3 is TGTGCCAGCAGCTTACCAGCGGTCAATGAGCAGTTCTTC. Amino acid sequence: CASSLPAVNEQFF.

CDR3 in DNA: TGTGCCAGCAGCTTGAGGAGGGGCGGGAGGGCCGCCGGGTCCGAGCAGTACTTC. Translated: CASSLRRGGRAAGSEQYF. This chain connects TRBV11-2 to TRBJ2-7, with TRBD2 identical over 9 bases. CDR3 size: 18 residues. V shed 3 bases and J 6 bases; nucleotides not matched to a gene: 18. CDR1 and CDR2 from the germline V gene are SGHAT and FQNNGV.

The V and J genes are TRBV7-2 and TRBJ2-7; 7 nucleotides match TRBD2. Germline-derived CDR1 and CDR2 are SGHTA and FQGNSA. V trimming: 5 bases; J trimming: 3 bases; junction bases outside the gene matches: 7. The length of the CDR3 is 14 residues. The CDR3 coding sequence is TGTGCCAGCAGCCTAAGCGGGACTCTCTACGAGCAGTACTTC. Translation gives CASSLSGTLYEQYF.

The rearrangement links TRBV10-3 to TRBJ1-2; 11 bases agree with TRBD1. Trimming at V came to 3 bases and at J to 7 bases, leaving 4 bases not matched to a gene. The V gene's germline CDR1 is ENHRY and CDR2 SYGVKD. The length of the CDR3 is 14 residues. CDR3 bases: TGTGCCATCAGTGACCGGGACAGGGGGTCTGGCTACACCTTC. It is translated as CAISDRDRGSGYTF.

J is TRBJ2-7 and V is TRBV27, with 9 bases matching TRBD1. The CDR3 covers 14 residues. Trimming took 5 bases from V and 5 from J; bases not matched to a gene: 7. Germline V gene sequence: CDR1 MNHEY, CDR2 SMNVEV (reference sequence). CDR3 DNA: TGTGCCAGCAGTATCGGTGGGACAGGGAACGAGCAGTACTTC. This encodes CASSIGGTGNEQYF.

This CDR3 is CATSDANTNYGYTF. CDR3 coding DNA: TGTGCCACCAGTGACGCTAATACTAACTATGGCTACACCTTC. The chain uses TRBV24-1 and TRBJ1-2; D gene ambiguous. Germline V gives CDR1 KGHDR, CDR2 SFDVKD. This CDR3 has 14 residues. V was pared by 4 bases and J by 0 bases, with 8 bases between.

V and J are TRBV2 and TRBJ1-4; a weak D match, TRBD1 (5 bases). In germline, CDR1 is SNHLY, CDR2 FYNNEI. Trimming removed 10 bases at V and 6 bases at J, with 12 bases between. This CDR3 region has 12 residues. The DNA for the CDR3 is TGTGCCACCGGGACTGCCTATGAAAAACTGTTTTTT. Amino acids: CATGTAYEKLFF.

The CDR3 sequence: CASSPPVQVIQETQYF. As DNA, the CDR3 is TGTGCCAGCTCACCACCGGTACAGGTTATCCAAGAGACCCAGTACTTC. The chain links TRBV18 to TRBJ2-5; D perhaps matches TRBD1 (5 bases). Germline V gene sequence: CDR1 KGHSH, CDR2 LQKENI. The V end lost 0 bases, the J end lost 1 base, and 12 bases lay between the germline ends. CDR3 size: 16 residues.

This chain joins TRBV12-3 or TRBV12-4 and TRBJ2-7, with TRBD1 matching over 8 bases. V was pared by 4 bases and J by 6 bases, with 2 bases of the junction left unmatched. The length of the CDR3 is 12 residues. The CDR3 loop is CASSYDRGEQYF. CDR3 coding DNA: TGTGCCAGCAGTTATGACAGGGGCGAGCAGTACTTC.

V usage is TRBV7-2 and J usage is TRBJ1-1; no reliable D call. Germline V gene data show CDR1 as SGHTA and CDR2 as FQGNSA. V was trimmed by 1 base and J by 2 bases, leaving 8 bases between them. The CDR3 length is 14 residues. The CDR3 nucleotides are TGTGCCAGCAGCTTAGAGAGGGAAAACACTGAAGCTTTCTTT. Translated: CASSLERENTEAFF. The whole variable domain, filled in from reference TRBV7-2 and TRBJ1-1, reads GAGVSQSPSNKVTEKGKDVELRCDPISGHTALYWYRQSLGQGLEFLIYFQGNSAPDKSGLPSDRFSAERTGGSVSTLTIQRTQQEDSAVYLCASSLERENTEAFFGQGTRLTVV.

This clone has only one observation. The genes are TRBV18 and TRBJ1-2; D call uncertain. This CDR3 is built from 12 residues. Trimming removed 3 bases at V and 8 bases at J, with 10 bases between. Germline-derived CDR1 and CDR2 are KGHSH and LQKENI. DNA of the CDR3: TGTGCCAGCTCACCTAGCGGTACGGGCTACACCTTC. It yields the protein CASSPSGTGYTF.

This chain joins TRBV28 and TRBJ2-7; D remains ambiguous. The CDR3 length is 12 residues. V was clipped by 2 bases and J by 3 bases, with 5 bases between them. Germline values: CDR1 MDHEN, CDR2 SYDVKM. The CDR3 DNA is TGTGCCAGCAGTTTAAACAGCTACGAGCAGTACTTC. Translation: CASSLNSYEQYF.

The chain has TRBV3-1 (or the pseudogene TRBV3-2) and TRBJ1-6, with a possible D match to TRBD1 (5 bases). CDR3 length equals 14 residues. CDR1 is LGHDT, CDR2 YNNKEL, per germline (reference sequence). V was trimmed by 0 bases and J by 8 bases, leaving 8 bases between them. The CDR3 DNA is TGTGCCAGCAGCCAAGAGGGGGGGGATTCACCCCTCCACTTT. It yields the protein CASSQEGGDSPLHF.

The chain joins TRBV7-2 to TRBJ1-4, with TRBD1 as a possible D gene (5 bases). Germline CDR1 and CDR2: SGHTA and FQGNSA. The CDR3 is 14 amino acids. V lost 2 bases to trimming and J lost 7 bases, with 11 bases between them. The CDR3 loop is CASSLKGIGEKLFF. The CDR3 DNA reads TGTGCCAGCAGCTTAAAGGGGATTGGTGAAAAACTGTTTTTT.

The chain links TRBV11-2 to TRBJ2-2; 11 nucleotides agree with TRBD1. The V gene end was trimmed by 5 bases and the J gene end by 6 bases; junction bases not matched to a gene: 5. From germline, CDR1 is SGHAT and CDR2 FQNNGV. There are 15 residues in the CDR3. For the CDR3, the DNA is TGTGCCAGCAGCGTGTTGGGACAGGGGGCCGGGGAGCTGTTTTTT. Amino acid sequence: CASSVLGQGAGELFF. The full variable domain, in which reference TRBV11-2 and TRBJ2-2 provide the parts outside the CDR3, is EAGVAQSPRYKIIEKRQSVAFWCNPISGHATLYWYQQILGQGPKLLIQFQNNGVVDDSQLPKDRFSAERLKGVDSTLKIQPAKLEDSAVYLCASSVLGQGAGELFFGEGSRLTVL.

The gene calls are TRBV3-1 (or the pseudogene TRBV3-2) and TRBJ1-2; 8 nucleotides align to TRBD1. Per the germline V gene, CDR1 is LGHDT and CDR2 is YNNKEL (reference sequence). The CDR3 runs 22 residues. V gave up 4 bases and J gave up 3 bases; unmatched junction bases: 28. The DNA for the CDR3 is TGTGCCAGCAGCCGTCCGAACCAAAGGAACAGGGGGTCACACCGAGCTTACTATGGCTACACCTTC. It specifies CASSRPNQRNRGSHRAYYGYTF.

CDR3 amino acids: CASSQVVGVGTEAFF. The CDR3 DNA sequence: TGCGCCAGCAGCCAAGTCGTAGGGGTGGGCACTGAAGCTTTCTTT. The V call is TRBV4-1, the J call TRBJ1-1; a possible D gene is TRBD1 (5 bases). The CDR3 is 15 residues long. Trimming left V 1 base short and J 4 bases short, with 13 bases between. Per the germline V gene, CDR1 is MGHRA and CDR2 is YSYEKL.

The rearrangement links TRBV7-9 to TRBJ2-1; 7 bases match TRBD2. Germline assignment: CDR1 SEHNR and CDR2 FQNEAQ (reference sequence). V lost 4 bases, J lost 3 bases, and 9 bases stayed unmatched. The CDR3 runs 16 residues. This CDR3 is CASSSVGGVGYNEQFF. The CDR3 coding sequence is TGTGCCAGCAGCTCCGTGGGAGGGGTGGGCTACAATGAGCAGTTCTTC. The entire variable domain, with the rest obtained from reference TRBV7-9 and TRBJ2-1, is as follows: DTGVSQNPRHKITKRGQNVTFRCDPISEHNRLYWYRQTLGQGPEFLTYFQNEAQLEKSRLLSDRFSAERPKGSFSTLEIQRTEQGDSAMYLCASSSVGGVGYNEQFFGPGTRLTVL.

This sequence joins TRBV15 and TRBJ2-5; 10 bases map to TRBD1. CDR3 length equals 15 residues. V was clipped by 5 bases and J by 2 bases; unmatched bases: 5. CDR1 is LNHNV, CDR2 YYDKDF, per germline (reference sequence). The CDR3, as DNA: TGTGCCACCAGCTATAAGGACAGGGGGCAAGAGACCCAGTACTTC. Translation gives CATSYKDRGQETQYF.

This chain joins TRBV30 and TRBJ1-6, with a tentative D call TRBD1 (5 bases). Trimming removed 5 bases at V and 8 bases at J, with 16 bases between. The CDR3 is 14 amino acids. Germline V gives CDR1 GTSNPN, CDR2 SVGIG (reference sequence). CDR3: CAWRGGFKDSPLHF. The CDR3 region has the DNA TGTGCCTGGCGGGGGGGTTTTAAAGATTCACCCCTCCACTTT.

The gene calls are TRBV4-1 and TRBJ1-1; 10 nucleotides agree with TRBD1. Per germline, CDR1 MGHRA and CDR2 YSYEKL. CDR3 length: 14 residues. The V segment lost 4 bases and the J segment 3 bases; nucleotides outside the gene matches: 2. CDR3 sequence (DNA): TGCGCCAGCAGCCCGACAGGGGGCTACACTGAAGCTTTCTTT. Its translation: CASSPTGGYTEAFF.

Concerning this clone itself: This sample also contains other DNA sequences that code for the same CDR3. This sequence joins TRBV24-1 and TRBJ1-5; unclear D gene. The CDR3 extends over 14 amino acids. The ends were cut back, 0 bases at V and 4 bases at J, with 6 bases in the middle. Germline loops: CDR1 KGHDR, CDR2 SFDVKD. Here the CDR3 reads CATSDLSGNQPQHF. The CDR3 region has the DNA TGTGCCACCAGTGATTTGAGCGGGAATCAGCCCCAGCATTTT.

CDR3 loop: CASREQGNYGYTF. CDR3 sequence (DNA): TGTGCCAGCAGAGAACAGGGAAACTATGGCTACACCTTC. The chain is built from TRBV12-3 or TRBV12-4 and TRBJ1-2; D is perhaps TRBD1 (6 bases). Trimming pared 6 bases from V and 2 bases from J, leaving 10 bases between. This CDR3 is built from 13 residues.

This clone was observed once. This rearrangement joins TRBV18 to TRBJ1-1; D gene uncertain. The CDR3 contains 14 residues. Per the germline V gene, CDR1 is KGHSH and CDR2 is LQKENI. Trimming pared 2 bases from V and 9 bases from J, leaving 16 bases between. The CDR3 nucleotides are TGTGCCAGCTCACCATCGGAGGTGACTCGGCAAGCTTTCTTT. Translation: CASSPSEVTRQAFF.

The rearrangement uses TRBV30 and TRBJ1-1, with 8 nucleotides matching TRBD1. Germline CDR1 and CDR2: GTSNPN and SVGIG (reference sequence). This CDR3 spans 15 amino acids. J lost 4 bases, V lost 1 base, and 8 bases had no gene match. The CDR3 nucleotides are TGTGCCTGGAGTGCCCCGGACAGGGTAGGCACTGAAGCTTTCTTT. Translating gives CAWSAPDRVGTEAFF.

This clone occurred a few times. This chain links TRBV6-1 with TRBJ2-7; possibly TRBD2 for D (6 bases). The CDR3 spans 15 residues. Trimming cost V 3 bases and J 1 base, with 13 bases left between them. Per germline, CDR1 MNHNS and CDR2 SASEGT. CDR3 amino acids: CASSDKASESYEQYF. In DNA form, the CDR3 reads TGTGCCAGCAGTGATAAGGCTAGCGAGTCCTACGAGCAGTACTTC.